These 23 T cell receptor beta chains share one sample of origin, sequenced in a study of blood T cells in healthy people across ages (dated by TCRdb to 2015 to 2017). Library preparation employed 5' RACE. Sequencing instrument: Illumina HiSeq 2500. A second PCR of roughly 6 to 12 cycles was performed with a sample-barcoded 5' primer and a J-beta primer mix. Using fastp trimming at Q25 and MiXCR clonotype assembly, TCRdb reanalyzed the public sequencing data and kept in-frame beta chains. Rows with a matching CDR3 protein are joined into one entry that keeps the most common DNA and genes. In this sample the table shows around 1.5 million distinct CDR3 sequences, approximately 40% of which occur a single time. Around 8% of the sample rests with the top ten. The sample consisted of blood. All receptors come from a woman younger than 35 in good health.

CDR3: CASSSSDREETQYF. CDR3 coding DNA: TGTGCCAGCAGTTCCTCGGACAGAGAAGAGACCCAGTACTTC. V and J are TRBV27 and TRBJ2-5; D is possibly TRBD1 (6 bases). The CDR3 covers 14 residues. Trimming stripped 4 bases from V and 3 bases from J, with 12 bases between. Germline V lookup: CDR1 MNHEY, CDR2 SMNVEV (reference sequence).

The chain employs TRBV10-3 and TRBJ1-2; D possibly corresponds to TRBD1 (5 bases). The germline CDR1 and CDR2 sequences are ENHRY and SYGVKD. V gave up 8 bases and J gave up 1 base, with 14 bases separating them. This CDR3 region has 14 residues. In DNA form, the CDR3 reads TGTGCCATCTCGGAAGGGGTGATTAACTATGGCTACACCTTC. This encodes CAISEGVINYGYTF.

As for this clonotype: The junction shows a germline mismatch at one end, possibly a read error. This sequence joins TRBV20-1 and TRBJ2-7; 11 nucleotides align to TRBD1. The CDR3 totals 13 residues. Germline V lookup: CDR1 DFQATT, CDR2 SNEGSKA (reference sequence). CDR3 sequence (DNA): TGCAGTGCACCCAGGACAGGGGGCTACGTGCAGTACTTC. Amino acid sequence: CSAPRTGGYVQYF.

The V and J genes are TRBV29-1 and TRBJ1-4; D gene unclear. The V end lost 7 bases, the J end lost 0 bases, and 12 bases lay between the germline ends. The CDR3 is 14 residues long. Germline assignment: CDR1 SQVTM and CDR2 ANQGSEA. The CDR3 loop reads CSGGDGATNEKLFF. Written as DNA, the CDR3 is TGCAGCGGGGGAGACGGTGCAACTAATGAAAAACTGTTTTTT.

The chain is built from TRBV7-6 and TRBJ1-1; 7 bases align to TRBD1. From germline, CDR1 is SGHVS and CDR2 FNYEAQ. J lost 1 base, V lost 2 bases, and 7 bases had no gene match. The CDR3 has 16 residues. The CDR3 region has the DNA TGTGCCAGCAGCTTATTCGCCGGGACAGCGAACACTGAAGCTTTCTTT. Protein sequence: CASSLFAGTANTEAFF.

This clonotype was observed a few times. The rearrangement links TRBV7-3 to TRBJ2-3; D possibly corresponds to TRBD2 (6 bases). The CDR3 runs to 17 residues. The V and J ends lost 2 bases and 2 bases respectively, with 17 bases between them. The V gene's germline CDR1 is SGHTA and CDR2 FQGTGA. The CDR3 is CASSLFARRGDTDTQYF. The CDR3 DNA is TGTGCCAGCAGCTTATTTGCGCGGCGGGGCGACACAGATACGCAGTATTTT. Full variable domain (outside the CDR3, taken from reference TRBV7-3 and TRBJ2-3): GAGVSQTPSNKVTEKGKYVELRCDPISGHTALYWYRQSLGQGPEFLIYFQGTGAADDSGLPNDRFFAVRPEGSVSTLKIQRTERGDSAVYLCASSLFARRGDTDTQYFGPGTRLTVL.

This clonotype was counted a few times. The chain joins TRBV20-1 to TRBJ2-7; TRBD2 agrees at 12 bases. CDR1 is DFQATT, CDR2 SNEGSKA, per germline (reference sequence). The CDR3 has 14 residues. The trim removed 5 bases at V and 2 bases at J, leaving 4 bases unmatched. In nucleotides, the CDR3 is TGCAGTGCTCCTCTAGCGGGGGGGGCCTACGAGCAGTACTTC. It codes for CSAPLAGGAYEQYF.

This clonotype has just a few counts. The chain joins TRBV20-1 to TRBJ2-3; a possible D gene is TRBD2 (7 bases). Germline-derived CDR1 and CDR2 are DFQATT and SNEGSKA (reference sequence). The CDR3 consists of 16 residues. V lost 6 bases and J 4 bases, leaving 23 bases between the germline ends. In DNA form, the CDR3 reads TGCAGTGCGCCAGAGGGGGGGACGAAGACATCAGATACGCAGTATTTT. Protein sequence: CSAPEGGTKTSDTQYF.

Turning to this clonotype: A much bigger clone sits one base away, suggesting this may be a read error. J is TRBJ2-3 and V is TRBV28; unclear D gene. V shed 6 bases and J shed 6 bases, with 10 bases lying between them. Germline-derived CDR1 and CDR2 are MDHEN and SYDVKM. The CDR3 contains 12 residues. The CDR3 loop reads CASSSSWDTQYF. The CDR3 DNA follows: TGTGCCAGCAGCTCCTCCTGGGATACGCAGTATTTT. Complete variable domain (other parts from reference TRBV28 and TRBJ2-3): DVKVTQSSRYLVKRTGEKVFLECVQDMDHENMFWYRQDPGLGLRLIYFSYDVKMKEKGDIPEGYSVSREKKERFSLILESASTNQTSMYLCASSSSWDTQYFGPGTRLTVL.

This clonotype came up a few times. The CDR3, as DNA: TGTGCCAGCAGCACCCAGCGAAGCGAGCAGTACTTC. This codes for CASSTQRSEQYF. The chain carries TRBV11-2 and TRBJ2-5; D not resolved. The end of the DNA fits TRBJ2-7 better, so the J call may be wrong. The germline gives CDR1 SGHAT, CDR2 FQNNGV. The CDR3 has 12 amino acids.

V usage is TRBV7-2 and J usage is TRBJ1-1; TRBD1 matches 7 bases. CDR1 is SGHTA and CDR2 is FQGNSA in the germline V gene. J gave up 5 bases and V 7 bases, and 13 bases lay outside the gene matches. This CDR3 is built from 15 residues. CDR3: CASTLRQGSETEAFF. The CDR3 DNA sequence: TGTGCCAGCACCCTCAGACAGGGCAGTGAGACTGAAGCTTTCTTT.

V and J are TRBV7-2 and TRBJ2-1, with 7 bases fitting TRBD1. The germline CDR1 and CDR2 sequences are SGHTA and FQGNSA. The CDR3 extends over 15 amino acids. The ends lost 8 bases at V and 5 bases at J; junction bases unmatched: 12. CDR3 DNA sequence: TGTGCCAGCGGCCCCCGGGACAGATTAAACAATGAGCAGTTCTTC. Its translation: CASGPRDRLNNEQFF.

This rearrangement joins TRBV12-3 or TRBV12-4 to TRBJ2-1, with 14 bases identical to TRBD2. Losses at the gene ends were 7 bases for V and 5 bases for J; bases not matched to a gene: 7. The CDR3 has 16 amino acids. For the CDR3, the DNA is TGTGCCAGCAACTGGGGGGGACTAGCGGGGGACAATGAGCAGTTCTTC. It specifies CASNWGGLAGDNEQFF.

This chain joins TRBV7-6 and TRBJ2-1; TRBD2 is a possible D gene (5 bases). V lost 3 bases and J 6 bases, leaving 18 bases between the germline ends. The CDR3 runs 16 residues. Germline V gene sequence: CDR1 SGHVS, CDR2 FNYEAQ. The CDR3 DNA is TGTGCCAGCAGCTTTTCGATCGGTGAGGGAGTCAATGAGCAGTTCTTC. This codes for CASSFSIGEGVNEQFF.

This chain links TRBV7-3 with TRBJ2-7; D might be TRBD1 or TRBD2, each matching 7 bases. Gene TRBJ2-5 matches the end of the DNA better, so the J call may be wrong. The CDR3 contains 16 residues. CDR1 and CDR2 from the germline V gene are SGHTA and FQGTGA. CDR3 sequence (DNA): TGTGCCAGCAGCTCGCAGGGGGGCGGGGGTCTGGAGACCCAGTACTTC. It specifies CASSSQGGGGLETQYF.

V usage is TRBV28 and J usage is TRBJ1-1; D not certain. The CDR3 runs 14 residues. In germline, CDR1 is MDHEN, CDR2 SYDVKM. Between the trimmed V and J ends, which lost 0 bases and 3 bases, there was a span of 8 bases. The CDR3 DNA is TGTGCCAGCAGTTTATGGACGGTTTACACTGAAGCTTTCTTT. It specifies CASSLWTVYTEAFF.

The rearrangement links TRBV3-1 to TRBJ2-7; 8 nucleotides agree with TRBD2. The end of the DNA aligns better with TRBJ2-5, so the J call may be wrong. Germline CDR1 is LGHDT and CDR2 is YNNKEL (reference sequence). The CDR3 consists of 14 residues. The CDR3 loop reads CASSYGGAGETQYF. The CDR3 coding sequence is TGTGCCAGCAGCTACGGGGGGGCCGGTGAGACCCAGTACTTC.

Comments on this clonotype: Germline is not matched at one junction end, which may reflect a read error. The chain combines TRBV29-1 with TRBJ1-2; D is perhaps TRBD1 (6 bases). Germline V CDR1 and CDR2: SQVTM, ANQGSEA. The CDR3 contains 12 residues. The CDR3 DNA follows: TGCGGCGTTACTGGACAGAGCTATGGCTACACCTTC. Its translation: CGVTGQSYGYTF.

The chain recombines TRBV5-1 with TRBJ2-7; TRBD1 matches at 9 bases. Losses at the gene ends were 2 bases for V and 2 bases for J; bases not matched to a gene: 5. The CDR3 sequence is 15 residues long. Germline CDR1 and CDR2: SGHRS and YFSETQ. CDR3 coding DNA: TGCGCCAGCAGCTTCTCGGGACAGGGTGCCTACGAGCAGTACTTC. Residues: CASSFSGQGAYEQYF.

In its sample, this clonotype was seen a few times. CDR3: CASGQRAQYNEQYF. CDR3 DNA: TGTGCCAGCGGTCAAAGGGCCCAATACAATGAGCAGTACTTC. The chain links TRBV6-2 or TRBV6-3 to TRBJ2-5; no definite D call. V shed 8 bases and J shed 11 bases, with 24 bases lying between them. Germline V gene sequence: CDR1 MNHEY, CDR2 SVGEGT. The CDR3 consists of 14 residues.

Of note for this clonotype: A much larger clone lies a single base off, so this may be a read error. This sequence joins TRBV6-5 and TRBJ2-1; D uncertain. This CDR3 comprises 17 residues. Germline values: CDR1 MNHEY, CDR2 SVGAGI. The CDR3 here is CTSSYSHVWSSYNEQFF. The CDR3 region has the DNA TGTACCAGCAGTTACTCCCACGTCTGGAGCTCCTACAATGAGCAGTTCTTC.

The chain employs TRBV7-9 and TRBJ1-6; D possibly corresponds to TRBD1 (6 bases). The V and J ends lost 5 bases and 9 bases respectively, with 17 bases between them. The CDR3 runs 15 residues. Germline CDR1 and CDR2: SEHNR and FQNEAQ (reference sequence). CDR3 region: CASSPTRGASSPLHF. As DNA, the CDR3 is TGTGCCAGCAGCCCTACCCGGGGGGCCAGTTCACCCCTCCACTTT.

Of note for this clonotype: Given a much more abundant clone one base away, this may be a read error. The V call is TRBV27, the J call TRBJ2-7, with 7 bases lining up with TRBD1. Trimming at V came to 3 bases and at J to 3 bases, leaving 2 bases not matched to a gene. The CDR3 sequence is 13 residues long. The germline CDR1 and CDR2 sequences are MNHEY and SMNVEV (reference sequence). CDR3 protein: CASSFPGGYEQYF. DNA for the CDR3: TGTGCCAGCAGTTTTCCAGGGGGCTACGAGCAGTACTTC.